The rows below give T cell receptor beta chains drawn from one sample of a study of CD8+ T cells in alopecia areata. Repertoires were generated with immunoSEQ multiplex PCR, while TCRdb's copy carries only in-frame clones and drops some. The sample comprises under 70,000 clones, around 96% of which are singletons, and around a quarter rests with the top ten. The sample was CD8+ T cells sorted from blood, taken at week 0. Receptor source: a human donor with alopecia areata. Both conserved end residues are part of each CDR3. Fields, in order: CDR3 protein, CDR3 DNA, CDR3 length, clone size, J gene, D gene, V gene. D genes are given only for firm matches. Size is stated for part of the rows, as once, few or many counts, or as a class when the clone is expanded.

CDR3aa: CASMFNGPTNTGELFF; CDR3nt: TGTGCCAGCATGTTTAACGGACCTACGAACACCGGGGAGCTGTTTTTT; len: 16; abundance: NA; j_gene: TRBJ2-2; d_gene: NA; v_gene: TRBV21-1
CDR3aa: CASSLVLGDTEAFF; CDR3nt: TGTGCCAGCAGCTTAGTCTTAGGGGACACTGAAGCTTTCTTT; len: 14; abundance: NA; j_gene: TRBJ1-1; d_gene: NA; v_gene: TRBV7-9
CDR3aa: CASTSGPQETQYF; CDR3nt: TGTGCCAGCACGTCCGGGCCTCAAGAGACCCAGTACTTC; len: 13; abundance: NA; j_gene: TRBJ2-5; d_gene: NA; v_gene: TRBV6-4
CDR3aa: CASREWTGALYEQYF; CDR3nt: TGTGCCAGCAGGGAATGGACAGGGGCCCTCTACGAGCAGTACTTC; len: 15; abundance: NA; j_gene: TRBJ2-7; d_gene: TRBD1; v_gene: TRBV6-5
CDR3aa: CASSLPGQGQGTEAFF; CDR3nt: TGTGCCAGCAGCTTGCCGGGACAGGGACAGGGCACTGAAGCTTTCTTT; len: 16; abundance: NA; j_gene: TRBJ1-1; d_gene: TRBD1; v_gene: TRBV7-9
CDR3aa: CASSPPTSYEQYF; CDR3nt: TGTGCCAGCAGCCCGCCGACTTCTTACGAGCAGTACTTC; len: 13; abundance: NA; j_gene: TRBJ2-7; d_gene: NA; v_gene: TRBV7-9
CDR3aa: CALSGGVDPYEQYF; CDR3nt: TGTGCCCTTAGCGGGGGGGTCGACCCCTACGAGCAGTACTTC; len: 14; abundance: NA; j_gene: TRBJ2-7; d_gene: TRBD2; v_gene: TRBV2
CDR3aa: CASSYLPADTQYF; CDR3nt: TGTGCCAGCAGTTACCTGCCCGCAGATACGCAGTATTTT; len: 13; abundance: NA; j_gene: TRBJ2-3; d_gene: NA; v_gene: TRBV6-5
CDR3aa: CASMGLAGGPYNEQFF; CDR3nt: TGTGCCAGCATGGGACTAGCGGGGGGCCCCTACAATGAGCAGTTCTTC; len: 16; abundance: NA; j_gene: TRBJ2-1; d_gene: TRBD2; v_gene: TRBV2
CDR3aa: CASSLRQHQETQYF; CDR3nt: TGTGCCAGCAGCTTGAGACAGCATCAAGAGACCCAGTACTTC; len: 14; abundance: NA; j_gene: TRBJ2-5; d_gene: NA; v_gene: TRBV5-4
CDR3aa: CASRTSGGSSYNEQFF; CDR3nt: TGTGCCAGCCGCACTAGCGGGGGAAGCTCCTACAATGAGCAGTTCTTC; len: 16; abundance: NA; j_gene: TRBJ2-1; d_gene: TRBD2; v_gene: TRBV19
CDR3aa: CASSFSGTGATEAFF; CDR3nt: TGTGCCAGCAGTTTCTCCGGGACAGGTGCTACTGAAGCTTTCTTT; len: 15; abundance: NA; j_gene: TRBJ1-1; d_gene: TRBD1; v_gene: TRBV27
CDR3aa: CAISGGSAGLYNEQFF; CDR3nt: TGTGCCATCAGTGGGGGGAGTGCGGGGTTATACAATGAGCAGTTCTTC; len: 16; abundance: NA; j_gene: TRBJ2-1; d_gene: NA; v_gene: TRBV10-3
CDR3aa: CASRGTVYNEQFF; CDR3nt: TGTGCCAGTAGGGGGACAGTTTACAATGAGCAGTTCTTC; len: 13; abundance: NA; j_gene: TRBJ2-1; d_gene: TRBD1; v_gene: TRBV19
CDR3aa: CASSQAGTDTQYF; CDR3nt: TGCGCCAGCAGCCAAGCGGGCACAGATACGCAGTATTTT; len: 13; abundance: NA; j_gene: TRBJ2-3; d_gene: NA; v_gene: TRBV4-3
CDR3aa: CASSKETWGTTDTQYF; CDR3nt: TGTGCCAGTAGTAAGGAGACATGGGGAACTACAGATACGCAGTATTTT; len: 16; abundance: once; j_gene: TRBJ2-3; d_gene: NA; v_gene: TRBV19
CDR3aa: CASLVRAGWDTEAFF; CDR3nt: TGTGCCAGCTTAGTGCGGGCAGGGTGGGACACTGAAGCTTTCTTT; len: 15; abundance: NA; j_gene: TRBJ1-1; d_gene: NA; v_gene: TRBV6-1
CDR3aa: CASSQRGTYNEQFF; CDR3nt: TGCGCCAGCAGCCAACGGGGAACCTACAATGAGCAGTTCTTC; len: 14; abundance: NA; j_gene: TRBJ2-1; d_gene: NA; v_gene: TRBV4-1
CDR3aa: CASSLVQLDSTGELFF; CDR3nt: TGTGCCAGCAGCTTAGTGCAGCTAGACTCAACCGGGGAGCTGTTTTTT; len: 16; abundance: NA; j_gene: TRBJ2-2; d_gene: NA; v_gene: TRBV11-2
CDR3aa: CASRSGGLTDTQYF; CDR3nt: TGTGCCAGCAGGTCGGGGGGTCTCACAGATACGCAGTATTTT; len: 14; abundance: NA; j_gene: TRBJ2-3; d_gene: TRBD2; v_gene: TRBV27
CDR3aa: CASSPDWYSRHTDTQYF; CDR3nt: TGCGCCAGCAGCCCTGACTGGTACTCCCGTCACACAGATACGCAGTATTTT; len: 17; abundance: NA; j_gene: TRBJ2-3; d_gene: NA; v_gene: TRBV4-1
CDR3aa: CASSFPTRGSYEQYF; CDR3nt: TGTGCCAGCAGCTTTCCGACACGGGGTTCCTACGAGCAGTACTTC; len: 15; abundance: NA; j_gene: TRBJ2-7; d_gene: NA; v_gene: TRBV7-9
CDR3aa: CASSVLGVYF; CDR3nt: TGTGCTAGCAGCGTCCTAGGGGTGTACTTC; len: 10; abundance: NA; j_gene: TRBJ2-7; d_gene: NA; v_gene: TRBV7-7
CDR3aa: CASSLTGGGGVSYEQYF; CDR3nt: TGTGCCAGCAGTTTGACAGGGGGTGGGGGAGTTAGCTACGAGCAGTACTTC; len: 17; abundance: NA; j_gene: TRBJ2-7; d_gene: TRBD1; v_gene: TRBV27
CDR3aa: CASSEFNEYEQYF; CDR3nt: TGTGCCAGCAGTGAATTTAACGAATACGAGCAGTACTTC; len: 13; abundance: NA; j_gene: TRBJ2-7; d_gene: NA; v_gene: TRBV25-1
CDR3aa: CASSYSRGETEAFF; CDR3nt: TGTGCCAGCAGTTACTCGAGGGGTGAGACTGAAGCTTTCTTT; len: 14; abundance: NA; j_gene: TRBJ1-1; d_gene: NA; v_gene: TRBV6-5
CDR3aa: CASSIDLKGTNTEAFF; CDR3nt: TGTGCCAGTAGTATAGATCTGAAGGGGACGAACACTGAAGCTTTCTTT; len: 16; abundance: NA; j_gene: TRBJ1-1; d_gene: NA; v_gene: TRBV19
CDR3aa: CSVRTGGNSPLHF; CDR3nt: TGCAGCGTTAGGACAGGGGGTAATTCACCCCTCCACTTT; len: 13; abundance: NA; j_gene: TRBJ1-6; d_gene: TRBD1; v_gene: TRBV29-1
CDR3aa: CASSPYRASTETQYF; CDR3nt: TGTGCCAGCAGCCCCTACAGAGCAAGTACAGAGACCCAGTACTTC; len: 15; abundance: once; j_gene: TRBJ2-5; d_gene: NA; v_gene: TRBV9
CDR3aa: CAISESAVPPTDTQYF; CDR3nt: TGTGCCATCAGTGAATCAGCGGTCCCCCCCACAGATACGCAGTATTTT; len: 16; abundance: NA; j_gene: TRBJ2-3; d_gene: NA; v_gene: TRBV10-3
CDR3aa: CASSLVRTAYEQYF; CDR3nt: TGTGCCAGCAGTTTGGTTAGGACGGCGTACGAGCAGTACTTC; len: 14; abundance: NA; j_gene: TRBJ2-7; d_gene: NA; v_gene: TRBV27
CDR3aa: CASSEHAGDTYEQYF; CDR3nt: TGTGCCAGCAGTGAACATGCGGGGGACACCTACGAGCAGTACTTC; len: 15; abundance: NA; j_gene: TRBJ2-7; d_gene: NA; v_gene: TRBV25-1
CDR3aa: CASSKRGRTYEQYF; CDR3nt: TGTGCCAGTAGTAAGCGGGGGCGGACCTACGAGCAGTACTTC; len: 14; abundance: NA; j_gene: TRBJ2-7; d_gene: TRBD2; v_gene: TRBV19
CDR3aa: CASSLRVLAKNIQYF; CDR3nt: TGTGCCAGCAGCTTAAGGGTTCTAGCCAAAAACATTCAGTACTTC; len: 15; abundance: NA; j_gene: TRBJ2-4; d_gene: NA; v_gene: TRBV7-2
CDR3aa: CASRGQGLTDTQYF; CDR3nt: TGTGCCAGCAGGGGACAGGGGTTAACAGATACGCAGTATTTT; len: 14; abundance: NA; j_gene: TRBJ2-3; d_gene: TRBD1; v_gene: TRBV2
CDR3aa: CASSLVGQGASEQYF; CDR3nt: TGTGCCAGCAGCTTAGTGGGACAGGGGGCGTCCGAGCAGTACTTC; len: 15; abundance: NA; j_gene: TRBJ2-7; d_gene: TRBD1; v_gene: TRBV7-9
CDR3aa: CASSAGGVLTF; CDR3nt: TGCGCCAGCAGTGCAGGCGGGGTCCTGACTTTC; len: 11; abundance: once; j_gene: TRBJ2-6; d_gene: NA; v_gene: TRBV10-2
CDR3aa: CASSQASGGTYEQYF; CDR3nt: TGTGCCAGTAGTCAAGCTAGCGGGGGGACCTACGAGCAGTACTTC; len: 15; abundance: NA; j_gene: TRBJ2-7; d_gene: TRBD2; v_gene: TRBV19
CDR3aa: CASSPMTGELFF; CDR3nt: TGTGCCAGCAGCCCAATGACCGGGGAGCTGTTTTTT; len: 12; abundance: NA; j_gene: TRBJ2-2; d_gene: NA; v_gene: TRBV6-5
CDR3aa: CASSQDTSGSETQYF; CDR3nt: TGTGCCAGCAGCCAAGATACTAGCGGGTCAGAGACCCAGTACTTC; len: 15; abundance: NA; j_gene: TRBJ2-5; d_gene: TRBD2; v_gene: TRBV4-2
CDR3aa: CASSLAGGFTGELFF; CDR3nt: TGCGCCAGCAGTCTGGCAGGGGGCTTCACCGGGGAGCTGTTTTTT; len: 15; abundance: NA; j_gene: TRBJ2-2; d_gene: TRBD1; v_gene: TRBV23-1
CDR3aa: CASSQDLQAGQAGAEAFF; CDR3nt: TGTGCCAGCAGCCAAGATCTCCAGGCGGGACAGGCGGGGGCTGAAGCTTTCTTT; len: 18; abundance: NA; j_gene: TRBJ1-1; d_gene: TRBD1; v_gene: TRBV4-2